These 5 T cell receptor beta chains share one sample of origin, sequenced in a study of OX40 agonist ivuxolimab in advanced cancers. Method: immunoSEQ multiplex PCR; TCRdb's copy keeps in-frame clones and lacks some. The sample records 25,000 or so clones, roughly three quarters being singletons. The specimen comprised CD4+ or CD8+ T cells sorted from blood, sampled in a trial of the OX40 agonist ivuxolimab. The receptor set was obtained from an adult with an advanced solid tumor such as melanoma, head and neck, liver or kidney cancer.

V gene TRBV6-1 combines with J gene TRBJ2-7, with D hard to call. The V end lost 7 bases, the J end lost 3 bases, and 7 bases lay between the germline ends. CDR3 length: 11 amino acids. Germline CDR1 and CDR2: MNHNS and SASEGT. The CDR3 DNA reads as TGTGCCAGCAAGGGCAACTACGAGCAGTACTTC. Translation gives CASKGNYEQYF.

The chain couples TRBV29-1 to TRBJ1-1; D might be TRBD1 (5 bases). Germline V gives CDR1 SQVTM, CDR2 ANQGSEA. V was clipped by 3 bases and J by 7 bases, with 12 bases between them. CDR3 length equals 12 residues. The chain's CDR3 is CSVDGQGSEAFF. CDR3 coding DNA: TGCAGCGTTGATGGGCAGGGCAGTGAAGCTTTCTTT. Complete variable domain (other parts from reference TRBV29-1 and TRBJ1-1): SAVISQKPSRDICQRGTSLTIQCQVDSQVTMMFWYRQQPGQSLTLIATANQGSEATYESGFVIDKFPISRPNLTFSTLTVSNMSPEDSSIYLCSVDGQGSEAFFGQGTRLTVV.

As for this clone: An end of the junction differs from the germline gene, which may be a read error. The V call is TRBV7-9, the J call TRBJ2-7, with a possible D match to TRBD1 (6 bases). CDR1 and CDR2 (germline): SEHNR, FQNEAQ (reference sequence). The CDR3 is made up of 12 amino acids. The CDR3 is CAGSSRGQGKHF. CDR3 DNA: TGTGCCGGCAGCTCTCGTGGTCAGGGGAAACACTTC.

This clone was observed a few times. The gene calls are TRBV11-3 and TRBJ1-1; 10 bases agree with TRBD1. The CDR3 totals 14 residues. Germline-derived CDR1 and CDR2 are SGHNT and YENEEA. The junction had 5 bases not matched to a gene; V was cut back by 5 bases and J by 5 bases. In nucleotides, the CDR3 is TGTGCCAGCAGCCGACAGGGGGCTGGGACTGAAGCTTTCTTT. Translated, it gives CASSRQGAGTEAFF.

The chain has TRBV29-1 and TRBJ2-5; 9 nucleotides line up with TRBD1. CDR3 length: 14 residues. Germline V gene data show CDR1 as SQVTM and CDR2 as ANQGSEA. The trim removed 4 bases at V and 2 bases at J, leaving 5 bases unmatched. The CDR3 region is CSVGGQGGQETQYF. CDR3 nucleotide sequence: TGCAGCGTTGGGGGACAGGGAGGGCAAGAGACCCAGTACTTC. The full variable domain, with the rest looked up from reference TRBV29-1 and TRBJ2-5, is SAVISQKPSRDICQRGTSLTIQCQVDSQVTMMFWYRQQPGQSLTLIATANQGSEATYESGFVIDKFPISRPNLTFSTLTVSNMSPEDSSIYLCSVGGQGGQETQYFGPGTRLLVL.